What follows are 8 T cell receptor beta chains derived from one specimen sequenced in a study. The sorted Tregs were CD4+CD25+CD127-/low cells. One entry per CDR3 protein, called by TCRdb with MiXCR from the 5' RACE reads. The sample records approximately 50,000 distinct CDR3 sequences, more than 25% being singletons. What was sequenced was tumor-infiltrating Tregs sorted from the breast tumor. The receptor set was obtained from a female donor with breast cancer.

The chain links TRBV5-1 to TRBJ1-1, with D unclear. This CDR3 is 16 amino acids long. The V gene lost 0 bases and the J gene lost 1 base, with 13 bases spanning the gap. Germline-derived CDR1 and CDR2 are SGHRS and YFSETQ. CDR3 DNA sequence: TGCGCCAGCAGCTTGGAAGGTTCCGGCGGGAACACTGAAGCTTTCTTT. It yields the protein CASSLEGSGGNTEAFF.

Only a few counts were recorded for this clonotype. The CDR3 reads CSVARELAEAFF. The CDR3 coding sequence is TGCAGCGTTGCCAGGGAATTGGCTGAAGCTTTCTTT. The chain recombines TRBV29-1 with TRBJ1-1; D may be TRBD1 (5 bases). The germline V gene has CDR1 SQVTM and CDR2 ANQGSEA. The CDR3 has 12 residues. The ends were cut back, 4 bases at V and 6 bases at J, with 12 bases in the middle.

Points on this clonotype: Relative to the germline gene, one junction end is altered; a read error may explain this. This chain links TRBV5-1 with TRBJ1-1; D is undetermined. Germline CDR1 SGHRS, CDR2 YFSETQ. The length of the CDR3 is 13 residues. Here the CDR3 DNA reads TGCGCCAGCGGCTTCGACGGCGACACTGAAGCTTTCTTT. As protein: CASGFDGDTEAFF.

In its sample, this clonotype was seen many times. The chain carries TRBV10-2 and TRBJ1-5; D remains unclear. This CDR3 region has 15 residues. Germline V gene sequence: CDR1 WSHSY, CDR2 SAAADI. Trimming took off 6 bases at V and 4 bases at J, with 16 bases between the two ends. Written as DNA, the CDR3 is TGCGCCAGCAGGGGAGACACTGTCATTAATCAGCCCCAGCATTTT. As protein: CASRGDTVINQPQHF.

The chain couples TRBV6-1 to TRBJ2-2, with 9 bases aligning to TRBD2. Germline lookup yields CDR1 MNHNS and CDR2 SASEGT. The CDR3 contains 15 residues. The V and J ends lost 6 bases and 7 bases, in that order; junction bases with no gene match: 9. The chain's CDR3 is CASSQREVSIGELFF. The CDR3 DNA reads TGTGCCAGCAGCCAGCGGGAGGTCAGCATCGGGGAGCTGTTTTTT.

The rearrangement links TRBV7-9 to TRBJ2-3; maybe TRBD2 (5 bases). The CDR3 has 15 amino acids. V lost 5 bases to trimming and J lost 0 bases, with 12 bases between them. Germline CDR1 is SEHNR and CDR2 is FQNEAQ (reference sequence). CDR3 amino acids: CASSKLDFSTDTQYF. The DNA for the CDR3 is TGTGCCAGCAGCAAACTAGATTTTAGCACAGATACGCAGTATTTT.

This clonotype appeared a few times. J is TRBJ2-7 and V is TRBV11-2; a weak D match, TRBD2 (6 bases). Trimming cost V 3 bases and J 2 bases, with 11 bases left between them. Germline-derived CDR1 and CDR2 are SGHAT and FQNNGV. This CDR3 has 14 residues. The CDR3 protein is CASSLVLAPYEQYF. In DNA, the CDR3 is TGTGCCAGCAGCTTGGTTCTAGCGCCCTACGAGCAGTACTTC.

This clonotype was detected only a few times. The genes are TRBV15 and TRBJ1-2; no definite D call. The CDR3 spans 15 residues. Germline CDR1 and CDR2: LNHNV and YYDKDF (reference sequence). The ends were cut back, 0 bases at V and 3 bases at J, with 11 bases in the middle. The CDR3 nucleotides are TGTGCCACCAGCAGAGATCGGGAAGGTTACTATGGCTACACCTTC. Protein product: CATSRDREGYYGYTF.